This entry lists 23 T cell receptor beta chains sequenced from one sample in a study of blood T cell repertoires in COVID-19. Clones were read by immunoSEQ multiplex PCR, and TCRdb kept only the in-frame ones, dropping some. Of 400,000 to 450,000 clones listed, approximately 89% are singletons. Sequenced: peripheral blood. Receptor source: a woman between 50 and 59 years old with COVID-19, enrolled during active disease.

In its sample, this clone was seen once. For the CDR3, the DNA is TGTGCCTGGACTCCAGGGGTTGACTATGGCTACACCTTC. Translated: CAWTPGVDYGYTF. The chain is built from TRBV30 and TRBJ1-2; D possibly corresponds to TRBD1 (6 bases). Trimming cost V 4 bases and J 3 bases, with 12 bases left between them. The CDR3 runs 13 residues. Germline CDR1 GTSNPN, CDR2 SVGIG (reference sequence). Filled out from reference TRBV30 and TRBJ1-2, the complete variable domain reads SQTIHQWPATLVQPVGSPLSLECTVEGTSNPNLYWYRQAAGRGLQLLFYSVGIGQISSEVPQNLSASRPQDRQFILSSKKLLLSDSGFYLCAWTPGVDYGYTFGSGTRLTVV.

The V call is TRBV6-5, the J call TRBJ1-4, with D perhaps TRBD1 (5 bases). The CDR3 length is 13 residues. The germline gives CDR1 MNHEY, CDR2 SVGAGI. The germline V and J ends were trimmed by 6 bases and 8 bases, with 13 bases remaining between them. The DNA of the CDR3 is TGTGCCAGCAGGGGCGGGGCGGAGGAAAAACTGTTTTTT. Its protein is CASRGGAEEKLFF.

The rearrangement joins TRBV6-6 to TRBJ1-3, with 7 nucleotides matching TRBD1. Per the germline V gene, CDR1 is MNHNY and CDR2 is SVGAGI (reference sequence). The CDR3 is 12 residues long. The junction had 4 bases not matched to a gene; V was cut back by 6 bases and J by 8 bases. The CDR3 nucleotides read TGTGCCAGCAGACAGGGGTCAGACACCATATATTTT. It is translated as CASRQGSDTIYF.

The rearrangement links TRBV4-1 to TRBJ2-2; D gene unclear. V was shortened by 1 base and J by 8 bases, with 11 bases between the two germline ends. Germline loops: CDR1 MGHRA, CDR2 YSYEKL. This CDR3 comprises 14 residues. The CDR3 spells CASSQGPSRGELFF. The DNA of the CDR3 is TGCGCCAGCAGCCAAGGCCCTTCGCGAGGGGAGCTGTTTTTT.

The chain recombines TRBV7-2 with TRBJ2-3; TRBD2 matches 9 bases. The junction had 14 bases not matched to a gene; V was cut back by 5 bases and J by 2 bases. Germline V gene data show CDR1 as SGHTA and CDR2 as FQGNSA. This CDR3 has 18 amino acids. Here the CDR3 reads CASSRKAGAGGHTDTQYF. In DNA, the CDR3 is TGTGCCAGCAGCCGCAAGGCGGGTGCGGGGGGGCACACAGATACGCAGTATTTT.

The rearrangement joins TRBV2 to TRBJ2-1; TRBD2 aligns across 8 bases. Germline CDR1 reads SNHLY; CDR2 reads FYNNEI. CDR3 length equals 13 residues. The V and J ends lost 6 bases and 6 bases, in that order; junction bases with no gene match: 4. The CDR3 DNA is TGTGCCAGCAGCGGACTAGCAGGCAATGAGCAGTTCTTC. Protein product: CASSGLAGNEQFF.

V is TRBV27 and J is TRBJ2-3; TRBD1 might be the D (6 bases). Trimming shortened V by 8 bases and J by 7 bases, and 16 bases separated the two germline ends. The germline CDR1 and CDR2 sequences are MNHEY and SMNVEV (reference sequence). CDR3 length: 13 residues. The CDR3 protein is CASGREGTNTQYF. CDR3 DNA: TGTGCCAGCGGCCGCGAGGGGACAAATACGCAGTATTTT.

V gene TRBV7-9 combines with J gene TRBJ2-7, with D perhaps matching TRBD2 (6 bases). Trimming took off 5 bases at V and 6 bases at J, with 11 bases between the two ends. CDR3 length: 12 amino acids. The germline gives CDR1 SEHNR, CDR2 FQNEAQ (reference sequence). The CDR3 bases are TGTGCCAGCAGCCCGGGAGTTCGCGAGCAGTACTTC. Amino acids: CASSPGVREQYF.

The chain links TRBV6-5 to TRBJ1-1; 10 bases are a match to TRBD1. Germline lookup yields CDR1 MNHEY and CDR2 SVGAGI. The CDR3 length is 14 residues. The V gene end was trimmed by 2 bases and the J gene end by 6 bases; junction bases not matched to a gene: 3. This CDR3 reads CASSYIGQGAEAFF. The DNA for the CDR3 is TGTGCCAGCAGTTACATAGGACAGGGGGCTGAAGCTTTCTTT.

V usage is TRBV20-1 and J usage is TRBJ1-6, with D possibly TRBD1 on 5 matching bases. CDR3 length: 13 amino acids. Trimming took off 3 bases at V and 5 bases at J, with 8 bases between the two ends. Looked up from germline, CDR1 is DFQATT and CDR2 is SNEGSKA (reference sequence). The CDR3 DNA sequence: TGCAGTGCTAGTTTAGGGGATAATTCACCCCTCCACTTT. This codes for CSASLGDNSPLHF.

The chain is built from TRBV13 and TRBJ2-7; 11 nucleotides align to TRBD1. In germline, CDR1 is PRHDT, CDR2 FYEKMQ (reference sequence). This CDR3 comprises 14 residues. The V gene end was trimmed by 5 bases and the J gene end by 6 bases; junction bases not matched to a gene: 6. CDR3 bases: TGTGCCAGCAGCCCACTAGGACAGGGGGCCGAGCAGTACTTC. Its protein product is CASSPLGQGAEQYF.

This chain links TRBV4-1 with TRBJ2-5, with 7 bases that match TRBD2. V trimming: 4 bases; J trimming: 5 bases; junction bases outside the gene matches: 10. This CDR3 comprises 15 residues. The germline V gene encodes CDR1 MGHRA and CDR2 YSYEKL. As DNA, the CDR3 is TGCGCCAGCAGCCCTGAAGCGGGGTTATTTGAGACCCAGTACTTC. This gives the protein CASSPEAGLFETQYF.

The chain employs TRBV5-4 and TRBJ1-1, with D maybe TRBD1 (5 bases). Trimming took 2 bases from V and 7 from J, leaving 12 bases between them. The CDR3 is made up of 13 amino acids. In germline, CDR1 is SGHNT, CDR2 YYREEE (reference sequence). CDR3 nucleotide sequence: TGTGCCAGCAGCTTCCAGGGAGGGGTTGAAGCTTTCTTT. Translating it yields CASSFQGGVEAFF.

The rearrangement joins TRBV5-4 to TRBJ2-2; 7 bases are shared with TRBD1. Per the germline V gene, CDR1 is SGHNT and CDR2 is YYREEE (reference sequence). The CDR3 is made up of 18 amino acids. The V gene end was trimmed by 2 bases and the J gene end by 0 bases; junction bases not matched to a gene: 10. The CDR3 loop is CASSFPGRGLSNTGELFF. CDR3 in DNA: TGTGCCAGCAGCTTCCCCGGTAGGGGGCTATCGAACACCGGGGAGCTGTTTTTT.

The chain links TRBV4-1 to TRBJ2-7; 9 nucleotides agree with TRBD2. Germline values: CDR1 MGHRA, CDR2 YSYEKL. This CDR3 has 13 residues. V lost 4 bases, J lost 2 bases, and 0 bases stayed unmatched. CDR3 nucleotides: TGCGCCAGCAGCCTAGCGGGGGCCTACGAGCAGTACTTC. It encodes CASSLAGAYEQYF.

The J gene is TRBJ2-3, the V gene TRBV18; D not certain. V was trimmed by 4 bases and J by 4 bases, leaving 12 bases between them. This CDR3 contains 14 residues. Germline loops: CDR1 KGHSH, CDR2 LQKENI. The CDR3 sequence: CASSRPQVPDTQYF. The CDR3 DNA reads as TGTGCCAGCTCACGCCCCCAGGTCCCAGATACGCAGTATTTT.

V usage is TRBV19 and J usage is TRBJ1-4; D is unclear. Germline values: CDR1 LNHDA, CDR2 SQIVND (reference sequence). Trimming left V 6 bases short and J 0 bases short, with 11 bases between. There are 15 residues in the CDR3. CDR3 amino acids: CASRRYGSTNEKLFF. The CDR3 DNA sequence: TGTGCCAGTAGGAGATACGGGTCAACTAATGAAAAACTGTTTTTT.

V and J are TRBV6-5 and TRBJ2-7; perhaps TRBD1 as D (6 bases). This CDR3 spans 13 amino acids. Germline CDR1 is MNHEY and CDR2 is SVGAGI. V lost 10 bases to trimming and J lost 2 bases, with 15 bases between them. CDR3 residues: CAILNRDTYEQYF. The DNA of the CDR3 is TGTGCCATCTTAAACCGGGACACCTACGAGCAGTACTTC.

The gene calls are TRBV24-1 and TRBJ1-6; unclear D gene. The V gene's germline CDR1 is KGHDR and CDR2 SFDVKD. CDR3 length: 13 amino acids. V was cut by 3 bases and J by 9 bases, with 8 bases left in between. CDR3 bases: TGTGCCACCAGTGATGCCGTCGGTTCACCCCTCCACTTT. It translates to CATSDAVGSPLHF.

This clone was detected only a few times. The chain has TRBV9 and TRBJ1-2; D is perhaps TRBD1 (6 bases). Trimming took 3 bases from V and 4 from J, leaving 13 bases between them. This CDR3 contains 14 residues. The germline CDR1 and CDR2 sequences are SGDLS and YYNGEE. The CDR3: CASSAQGKLYGYTF. The CDR3 region has the DNA TGTGCCAGCAGCGCACAGGGAAAGCTCTATGGCTACACCTTC.

This clone was recorded only once. The V and J genes are TRBV6-5 and TRBJ1-3, with 7 bases that match TRBD1. CDR3 length: 16 amino acids. Germline V lookup: CDR1 MNHEY, CDR2 SVGAGI. J gave up 4 bases and V 2 bases, and 8 bases lay outside the gene matches. This CDR3 reads CASSYTTGVDGNTIYF. In nucleotides, the CDR3 is TGTGCCAGCAGTTACACAACAGGGGTAGACGGAAACACCATATATTTT.

The V gene is TRBV25-1, the J gene TRBJ1-1; perhaps TRBD1 as D (5 bases). V was trimmed by 4 bases and J by 5 bases, leaving 11 bases between them. The germline V gene has CDR1 MGHDK and CDR2 SYGVNS. This CDR3 region has 13 residues. In nucleotides, the CDR3 is TGTGCCAGCAGTGGGGCAGGGAGGACTGAAGCTTTCTTT. It codes for CASSGAGRTEAFF.

This clone came up once. One end of the junction fails to match germline, which may point to a read error. The rearrangement joins TRBV2 to TRBJ1-1; maybe TRBD1 (6 bases). CDR3 length equals 12 residues. The germline CDR1 and CDR2 sequences are SNHLY and FYNNEI. CDR3 residues: CASRDDRTGAFF. In nucleotides, the CDR3 is TGTGCCAGCAGAGACGACAGGACTGGAGCTTTCTTT.